This T cell receptor beta chain was sequenced during a study of cytomegalovirus exposure and HLA in healthy donors. There are 13 residues in the CDR3. CDR1 is LGHNA, CDR2 YNFKEQ, per germline. V was shortened by 1 base and J by 2 bases, with 6 bases between the two germline ends. The PCR contained 60 Vbeta and 13 Jbeta primers. The method was immunoSEQ multiplex PCR; TCRdb's version includes in-frame clones alone and lacks a portion of them. The table includes about 110,000 clones, around 75% detected once. The chain has TRBV4-2 and TRBJ2-7, with D possibly TRBD2 on 5 matching bases. This TCR was sampled from a man aged 35 to 55 in good health and CMV-seronegative. The sample consisted of PBMCs. The CDR3 DNA is TGTGCCAGCAGCCAAGGAGGGACCTACGAGCAGTACTTC. It encodes CASSQGGTYEQYF.